The 5 T cell receptor beta chains given below trace back to one sample, sequenced in a study of blood T cells in healthy people across ages. The second PCR ran roughly 6 to 12 cycles with a sample-barcoded 5' primer and J-beta primers. TCRdb reprocessed the 5' RACE reads with MiXCR, giving one entry per CDR3 protein. Here the sample spans around 1,000,000 distinct CDR3 sequences, about two fifths being singletons. Sample: blood. Receptors originate from a man aged 18 to 30 in good health.

This clonotype was counted at least ten times. The chain uses TRBV6-6 and TRBJ1-1, with unresolved D. CDR1 is MNHNY, CDR2 SVGAGI, per germline (reference sequence). The ends were cut back, 2 bases at V and 1 base at J, with 8 bases in the middle. This CDR3 has 14 residues. The CDR3, as DNA: TGTGCCAGCAGTTACCATAAAGAGAACACTGAAGCTTTCTTT. Translating it yields CASSYHKENTEAFF.

A remark on this clonotype: One junction end disagrees with the germline gene, perhaps due to a read error. The DNA of the CDR3 is TGTGCCAGTAGTTATCGGAGACAGCTGAGCTCCTACAATGAGCGGTTCTTC. Encoded protein: CASSYRRQLSSYNERFF. The chain has TRBV19 and TRBJ2-1; a weak D match, TRBD1 (5 bases). Germline lookup yields CDR1 LNHDA and CDR2 SQIVND (reference sequence). This CDR3 region has 17 residues.

This sequence joins TRBV7-9 and TRBJ2-3; D is uncertain. Germline CDR1 reads SEHNR; CDR2 reads FQNEAQ (reference sequence). Trimming took 5 bases from V and 2 from J, leaving 8 bases between them. The CDR3 runs 13 residues. The CDR3 DNA reads TGTGCCAGCAGCATATATTTCACAGATACGCAGTATTTT. Its translation is CASSIYFTDTQYF. The full variable domain, completed using reference TRBV7-9 and TRBJ2-3, is DTGVSQNPRHKITKRGQNVTFRCDPISEHNRLYWYRQTLGQGPEFLTYFQNEAQLEKSRLLSDRFSAERPKGSFSTLEIQRTEQGDSAMYLCASSIYFTDTQYFGPGTRLTVL.

This clonotype was counted ten times or more. CDR3 coding DNA: TGTGCCAGCACCGACCCGAATGATACGCAGTATTTT. Translating gives CASTDPNDTQYF. J is TRBJ2-3 and V is TRBV7-2; D not resolved. With 7 bases removed from V and 6 bases from J, the gap between germline ends came to 11 bases. This CDR3 spans 12 amino acids. Germline V gene sequence: CDR1 SGHTA, CDR2 FQGNSA.

This clonotype appeared a few times. The gene calls are TRBV2 and TRBJ1-5, with a tentative D call TRBD1 (5 bases). Per germline, CDR1 SNHLY and CDR2 FYNNEI. The CDR3 contains 16 residues. Trimming removed 1 base from V and 7 bases from J, with 17 bases in between. The CDR3 nucleotides are TGTGCCAGCAGTGAAGAGGGGACCGTCGTTTGGCAGCCCCAGCATTTT. Amino acids: CASSEEGTVVWQPQHF.